This TCR beta chain emerged from a study of tumor-infiltrating lymphocytes in localized non-small cell lung cancer. The assay was immunoSEQ multiplex PCR, and TCRdb's table has in-frame clones only and misses some. The sample includes about 21,000 clones, over 70% of them seen just once. Germline CDR1 reads SGDLS; CDR2 reads YYNGEE. V dropped 0 bases and J dropped 0 bases, with 12 bases sitting between them. The CDR3 runs 16 residues. The sequence derives from a human donor with non-small cell lung cancer. The specimen was lung tumor tissue. The rearrangement uses TRBV9 and TRBJ1-1; maybe TRBD1 (5 bases). CDR3 nucleotides: TGTGCCAGCAGCGTAGGGGGCCCTTCCATGAACACTGAAGCTTTCTTT. Translated, it gives CASSVGGPSMNTEAFF.